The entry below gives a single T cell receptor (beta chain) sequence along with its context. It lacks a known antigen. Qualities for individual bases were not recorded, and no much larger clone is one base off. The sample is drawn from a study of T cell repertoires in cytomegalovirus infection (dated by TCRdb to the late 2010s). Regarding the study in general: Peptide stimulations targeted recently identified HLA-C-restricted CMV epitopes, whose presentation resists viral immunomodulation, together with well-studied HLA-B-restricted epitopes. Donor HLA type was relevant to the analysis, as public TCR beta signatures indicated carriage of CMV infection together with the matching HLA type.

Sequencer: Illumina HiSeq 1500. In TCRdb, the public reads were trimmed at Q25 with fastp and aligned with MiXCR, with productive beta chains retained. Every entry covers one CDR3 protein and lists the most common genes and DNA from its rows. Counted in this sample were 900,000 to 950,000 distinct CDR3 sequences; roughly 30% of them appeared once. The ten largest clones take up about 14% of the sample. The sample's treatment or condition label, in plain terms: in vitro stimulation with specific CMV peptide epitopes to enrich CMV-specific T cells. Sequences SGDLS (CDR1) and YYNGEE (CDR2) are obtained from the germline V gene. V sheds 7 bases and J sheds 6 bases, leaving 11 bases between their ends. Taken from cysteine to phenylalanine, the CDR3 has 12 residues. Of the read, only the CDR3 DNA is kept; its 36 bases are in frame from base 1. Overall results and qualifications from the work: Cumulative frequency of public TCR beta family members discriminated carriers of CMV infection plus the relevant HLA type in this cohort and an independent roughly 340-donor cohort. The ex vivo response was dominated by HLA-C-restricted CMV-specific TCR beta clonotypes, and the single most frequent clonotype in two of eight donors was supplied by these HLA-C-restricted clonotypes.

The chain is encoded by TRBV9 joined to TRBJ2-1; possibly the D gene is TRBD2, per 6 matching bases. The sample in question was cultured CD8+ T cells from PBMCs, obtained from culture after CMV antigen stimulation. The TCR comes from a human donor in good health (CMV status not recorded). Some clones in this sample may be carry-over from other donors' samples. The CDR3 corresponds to CASGDGGNEQFF. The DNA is TGTGCCAGCGGGGACGGGGGCAATGAGCAGTTCTTC. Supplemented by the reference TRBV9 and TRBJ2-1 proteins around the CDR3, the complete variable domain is DSGVTQTPKHLITATGQRVTLRCSPRSGDLSVYWYQQSLDQGLQFLIQYYNGEERAKGNILERFSAQQFPDLHSELNLSSLELGDSALYFCASGDGGNEQFFGPGTRLTVL.